The 24 T cell receptor beta chains listed next were all sequenced from one sample in a study of synovial regulatory T cells in juvenile arthritis. Profiled with immunoSEQ multiplex PCR; TCRdb holds only in-frame clones, not every one. The ten most abundant clones cover roughly 0.69% of a sample with some 10,000 clones. Sequenced sample: Treg cells from blood. As for subset: remaining (HLA-DR-negative) circulating blood Treg cells. The receptors originated from a donor aged 2-29 years with juvenile idiopathic arthritis.

The V call is TRBV2, the J call TRBJ1-5; TCRdb designates TRBD1, a call that cannot be tested without DNA. Germline V gene sequence: CDR1 SNHLY, CDR2 FYNNEI. The CDR3 spans 15 residues. No DNA sequence is on record. The CDR3 spells CASSDVAGEDQPQHF.

The CDR3 spells CASTPIGYGYTF. The rearrangement links TRBV5-1 to TRBJ1-2. The germline V gene encodes CDR1 SGHRS and CDR2 YFSETQ. The CDR3 totals 12 residues. No DNA is listed.

The V and J genes are TRBV4-3 and TRBJ2-2; the D call of TRBD1 rests on TCRdb alone, since no DNA is present to check it. CDR1 is LGHNA, CDR2 YSLEER, per germline. There are 14 residues in the CDR3. There is no recorded DNA. The CDR3 region is CASSQGTGGGELFF.

This rearrangement joins TRBV9 to TRBJ1-2; checking the TCRdb D call of TRBD1 is not possible without DNA. The CDR3 is made up of 15 amino acids. The nucleotide record is missing. The germline V gene has CDR1 SGDLS and CDR2 YYNGEE. CDR3: CASSVDPGDNYGYTF.

The CDR3 loop reads CASRLPGHFSGNTIYF. The chain joins TRBV2 to TRBJ1-3; absent DNA, TCRdb's TRBD1 call cannot be checked. Per germline, CDR1 SNHLY and CDR2 FYNNEI. The CDR3 loop spans 16 amino acids. DNA is not recorded here.

The chain links TRBV6-5 to TRBJ1-2. CDR1 and CDR2 (germline): MNHEY, SVGAGI. This CDR3 has 12 residues. No nucleotide data were recorded. This CDR3 is CASSTWGYGYTF.

The genes are TRBV10-2 and TRBJ2-4. Looked up from germline, CDR1 is WSHSY and CDR2 is SAAADI. This CDR3 has 15 residues. No DNA accompanies this entry. CDR3 sequence: CASLPIDGAKNIQYF.

V and J are TRBV6-6 and TRBJ2-7; the TCRdb D gene call, TRBD2, has no DNA to confirm it. The CDR3 totals 13 residues. No nucleotide data were recorded. CDR1 is MNHNY and CDR2 is SVGAGI in the germline V gene (reference sequence). The CDR3 spells CATGGSGSYEQYF.

This chain connects TRBV19 to TRBJ2-2; TCRdb gives TRBD1 as the D gene, but with no DNA this cannot be confirmed. The CDR3 totals 15 residues. The DNA sequence is not available. Germline values: CDR1 LNHDA, CDR2 SQIVND (reference sequence). The CDR3 spells CASSNPGANTGELFF.

The chain employs TRBV14 and TRBJ2-7; checking the TCRdb D call of TRBD2 is not possible without DNA. The CDR3 sequence is 13 residues long. The record lacks a DNA sequence. Germline V gene lookup returns CDR1 SGHDN and CDR2 FVKESK. CDR3 residues: CASSPGLTYEQYF.

The chain is built from TRBV5-1 and TRBJ2-2; the D call of TRBD2 rests on TCRdb alone, since no DNA is present to check it. CDR1 SGHRS and CDR2 YFSETQ come from the germline V gene. The CDR3 length is 15 residues. DNA for this receptor is not on file. The CDR3: CASSSGLAGPGELFF. Full variable domain (remainder filled in from reference TRBV5-1 and TRBJ2-2): KAGVTQTPRYLIKTRGQQVTLSCSPISGHRSVSWYQQTPGQGLQFLFEYFSETQRNKGNFPGRFSGRQFSNSRSEMNVSTLELGDSALYLCASSSGLAGPGELFFGEGSRLTVL.

This chain uses TRBV7-8 with TRBJ2-1; TCRdb's D gene call, TRBD2, goes unchecked for lack of DNA. Germline CDR1 SGHVS, CDR2 FQNEAQ. The CDR3 spans 12 residues. No DNA accompanies this entry. CDR3 sequence reads: CASSLLIDEQFF.

The J gene is TRBJ2-7, the V gene TRBV7-4. CDR3 length: 13 residues. No DNA sequence was recorded. Germline V gives CDR1 SGHVT, CDR2 SQSDAQ. The CDR3 sequence is CASSLGTAYEQYF.

The rearrangement uses TRBV10-3 and TRBJ2-6; no DNA is available, so the TRBD1 call from TCRdb remains unchecked. Germline CDR1 is ENHRY and CDR2 is SYGVKD. The CDR3 is 16 residues long. No DNA sequence was recorded. Here the CDR3 reads CAIRGGEGAGANVLTF.

The chain links TRBV18 to TRBJ1-2. The CDR3 has 15 residues. The DNA is unrecorded. Germline V lookup: CDR1 KGHSH, CDR2 LQKENI. The CDR3: CASSPPGAGELRYTF. Combining the CDR3 with reference TRBV18 and TRBJ1-2 gives the whole variable domain NAGVMQNPRHLVRRRGQEARLRCSPMKGHSHVYWYRQLPEEGLKFMVYLQKENIIDESGMPKERFSAEFPKEGPSILRIQQVVRGDSAAYFCASSPPGAGELRYTFGSGTRLTVV.

This CDR3 is CASSLAGTGISDTQYF. The chain uses TRBV28 and TRBJ2-3; TCRdb's D call of TRBD1 is untestable without DNA. This CDR3 region has 16 residues. No DNA is given. Germline CDR1 and CDR2: MDHEN and SYDVKM.

This sequence joins TRBV4-3 and TRBJ2-1; no DNA is available, so the TRBD1 call from TCRdb remains unchecked. CDR3 length: 15 amino acids. No DNA has been recorded. CDR1 is LGHNA, CDR2 YSLEER, per germline. CDR3 residues: CASRRGQESYNEQFF.

The V call is TRBV7-9, the J call TRBJ2-7; TCRdb lists TRBD1, though no DNA is available to test this call. Germline CDR1 is SEHNR and CDR2 is FQNEAQ (reference sequence). This CDR3 is 15 amino acids long. DNA is not on record. CDR3 loop: CASSTGQGRTYEQYF.

The chain employs TRBV7-6 and TRBJ1-1; checking the TCRdb D call of TRBD1 is not possible without DNA. The germline gives CDR1 SGHVS, CDR2 FNYEAQ. The CDR3 extends over 15 amino acids. This entry has no DNA. CDR3 amino acids: CASSLSNRGDTEAFF.

The chain links TRBV11-3 to TRBJ2-7; with no DNA, the TCRdb D assignment of TRBD2 cannot be verified. The V gene's germline CDR1 is SGHNT and CDR2 YENEEA. This CDR3 region has 13 residues. The coding DNA is unavailable. CDR3 in amino acids: CASSPRGASEQYF. Looking up the rest from reference TRBV11-3 and TRBJ2-7 gives the full variable domain: EAGVVQSPRYKIIEKKQPVAFWCNPISGHNTLYWYLQNLGQGPELLIRYENEEAVDDSQLPKDRFSAERLKGVDSTLKIQPAELGDSAVYLCASSPRGASEQYFGPGTRLTVT.

The V and J genes are TRBV7-8 and TRBJ1-2; there is no DNA to check the TCRdb D call of TRBD1. CDR3 length: 19 residues. The DNA sequence is not available. Germline CDR1 is SGHVS and CDR2 is FQNEAQ. CDR3 sequence reads: CASSPRRGTALLEHYGYTF.

J is TRBJ2-2 and V is TRBV5-1; with no DNA, the TCRdb D assignment of TRBD2 cannot be verified. This CDR3 has 16 amino acids. No DNA is given. Germline V lookup: CDR1 SGHRS, CDR2 YFSETQ. CDR3 region: CASSLVSSGNTGELFF.

This chain links TRBV28 with TRBJ1-4. Germline V gene data show CDR1 as MDHEN and CDR2 as SYDVKM. The CDR3 extends over 14 amino acids. No DNA accompanies this entry. The CDR3 reads CASSPGGIIEKLFF.

V usage is TRBV5-1 and J usage is TRBJ2-7. The CDR3 totals 14 residues. No DNA sequence is on record. Germline values: CDR1 SGHRS, CDR2 YFSETQ. CDR3 residues: CASSLFRDSYEQYF.